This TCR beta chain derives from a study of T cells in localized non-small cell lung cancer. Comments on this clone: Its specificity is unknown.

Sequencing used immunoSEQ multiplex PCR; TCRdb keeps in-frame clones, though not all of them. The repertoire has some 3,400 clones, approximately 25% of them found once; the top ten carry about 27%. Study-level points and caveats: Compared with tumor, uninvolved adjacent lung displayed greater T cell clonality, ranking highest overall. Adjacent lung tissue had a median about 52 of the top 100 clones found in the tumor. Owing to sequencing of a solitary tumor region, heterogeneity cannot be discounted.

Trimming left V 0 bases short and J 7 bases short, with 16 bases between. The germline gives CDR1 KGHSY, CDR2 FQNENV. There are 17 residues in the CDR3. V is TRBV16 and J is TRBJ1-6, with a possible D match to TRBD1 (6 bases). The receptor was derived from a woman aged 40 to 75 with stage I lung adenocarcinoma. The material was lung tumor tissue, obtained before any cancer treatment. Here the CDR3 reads CASSQSRPGAGNSPLHF. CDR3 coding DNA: TGTGCCAGCAGCCAATCGCGGCCGGGGGCAGGGAATTCACCCCTCCACTTT.